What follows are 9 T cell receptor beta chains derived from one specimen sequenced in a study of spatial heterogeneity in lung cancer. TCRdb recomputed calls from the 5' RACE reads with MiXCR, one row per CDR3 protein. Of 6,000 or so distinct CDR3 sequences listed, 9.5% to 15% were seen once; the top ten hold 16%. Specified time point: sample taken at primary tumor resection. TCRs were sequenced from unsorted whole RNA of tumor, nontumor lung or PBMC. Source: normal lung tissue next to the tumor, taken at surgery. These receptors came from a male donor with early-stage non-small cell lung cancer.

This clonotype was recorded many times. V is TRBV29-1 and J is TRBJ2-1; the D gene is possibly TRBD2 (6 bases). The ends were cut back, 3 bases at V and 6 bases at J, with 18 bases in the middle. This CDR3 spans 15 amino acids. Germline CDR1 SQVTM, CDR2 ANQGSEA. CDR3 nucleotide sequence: TGCAGCGTTGAGACCCAGTCGACAGCGGGCAATGAGCAGTTCTTC. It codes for CSVETQSTAGNEQFF.

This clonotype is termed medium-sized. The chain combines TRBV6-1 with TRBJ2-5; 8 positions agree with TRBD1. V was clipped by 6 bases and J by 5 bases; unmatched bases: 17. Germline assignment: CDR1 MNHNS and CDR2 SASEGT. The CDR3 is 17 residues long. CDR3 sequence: CASRARYDRGGSETQYF. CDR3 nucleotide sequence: TGTGCCAGCAGAGCCCGATACGACAGGGGTGGGTCGGAGACCCAGTACTTC.

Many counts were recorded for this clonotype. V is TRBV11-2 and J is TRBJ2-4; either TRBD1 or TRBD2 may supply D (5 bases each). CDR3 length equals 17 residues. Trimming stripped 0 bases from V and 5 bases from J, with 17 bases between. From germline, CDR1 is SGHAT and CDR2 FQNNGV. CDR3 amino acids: CASSLDLTGRGENIQYF. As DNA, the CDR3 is TGTGCCAGCAGCTTAGATTTAACGGGAAGGGGAGAAAACATTCAGTACTTC.

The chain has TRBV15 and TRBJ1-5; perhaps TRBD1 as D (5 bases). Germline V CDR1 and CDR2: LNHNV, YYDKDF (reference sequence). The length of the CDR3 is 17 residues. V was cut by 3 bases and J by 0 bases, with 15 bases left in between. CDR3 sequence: CATSRGFGQNSNQPQHF. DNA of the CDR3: TGTGCCACCAGCAGGGGCTTCGGACAAAATAGCAATCAGCCCCAGCATTTT.

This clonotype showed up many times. CDR3 region: CASSLGAGSTYTDTQYF. As DNA, the CDR3 is TGCGCCAGCAGCTTGGGGGCAGGGTCCACCTACACAGATACGCAGTATTTT. This chain joins TRBV5-1 and TRBJ2-3; maybe TRBD1 (5 bases). CDR3 size: 17 residues. Germline V lookup: CDR1 SGHRS, CDR2 YFSETQ. Deletions cut 0 bases from V and 2 bases from J, with 16 bases between.

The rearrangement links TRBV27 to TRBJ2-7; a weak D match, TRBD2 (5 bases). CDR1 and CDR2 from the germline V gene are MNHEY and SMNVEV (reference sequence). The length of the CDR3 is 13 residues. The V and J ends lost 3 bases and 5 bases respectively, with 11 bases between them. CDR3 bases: TGTGCCAGCAGTTTCTTTTTGGGAGACGAGCAGTACTTC. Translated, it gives CASSFFLGDEQYF.

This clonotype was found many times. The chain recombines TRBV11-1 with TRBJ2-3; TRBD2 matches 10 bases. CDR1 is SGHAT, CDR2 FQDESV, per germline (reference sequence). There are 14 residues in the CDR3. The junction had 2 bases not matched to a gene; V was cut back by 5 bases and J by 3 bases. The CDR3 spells CASSGTSETDTQYF. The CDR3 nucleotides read TGTGCCAGCAGCGGGACTAGCGAGACAGATACGCAGTATTTT.

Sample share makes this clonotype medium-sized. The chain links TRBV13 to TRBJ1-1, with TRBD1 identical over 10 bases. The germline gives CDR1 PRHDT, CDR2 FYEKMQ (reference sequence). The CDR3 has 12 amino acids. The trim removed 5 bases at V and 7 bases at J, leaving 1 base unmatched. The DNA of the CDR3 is TGTGCCAGCAGCAGGGACAGGGGTGAAGCTTTCTTT. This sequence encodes CASSRDRGEAFF.

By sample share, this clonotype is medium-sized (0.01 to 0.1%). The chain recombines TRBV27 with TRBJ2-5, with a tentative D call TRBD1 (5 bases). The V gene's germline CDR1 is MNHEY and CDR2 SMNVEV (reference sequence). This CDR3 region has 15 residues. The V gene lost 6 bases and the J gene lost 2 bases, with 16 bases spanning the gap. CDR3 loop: CASSKRRGPQETQYF. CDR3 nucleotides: TGTGCCAGCAGCAAACGAAGGGGTCCTCAAGAGACCCAGTACTTC.